The source of this T cell receptor (beta chain) is a study of blood T cell repertoires in COVID-19. At the level of the study: The United States, Italy and Spain provided the acute and convalescent COVID-19 samples. Nucleic acid was either cDNA or gDNA, and it came from T cells, B-cell-depleted T cells, or PBMCs.

Original data processing: Estimated nucleated cell counts came from reference gene primer amplification. The data were produced by immunoSEQ multiplex PCR, yet TCRdb's version contains in-frame clones alone and is incomplete. The V and J calls and the clone size are those of that table, but D and trimming were determined from the DNA. Here the sample spans about 150,000 clones, roughly 84% being singletons. The CDR3 runs 17 residues. V dropped 4 bases and J dropped 7 bases, with 26 bases sitting between them. Germline V lookup: CDR1 SGDLS, CDR2 YYNGEE. This chain links TRBV9 with TRBJ1-2; D gene uncertain. Sequencing was performed on peripheral blood. This TCR came from a woman aged 50 to 60 with acute or convalescent COVID-19. This CDR3 reads CASSLQQNERPSGGYTF. The DNA of the CDR3 is TGTGCCAGCAGCCTACAACAAAACGAACGACCGAGCGGTGGCTACACCTTC.